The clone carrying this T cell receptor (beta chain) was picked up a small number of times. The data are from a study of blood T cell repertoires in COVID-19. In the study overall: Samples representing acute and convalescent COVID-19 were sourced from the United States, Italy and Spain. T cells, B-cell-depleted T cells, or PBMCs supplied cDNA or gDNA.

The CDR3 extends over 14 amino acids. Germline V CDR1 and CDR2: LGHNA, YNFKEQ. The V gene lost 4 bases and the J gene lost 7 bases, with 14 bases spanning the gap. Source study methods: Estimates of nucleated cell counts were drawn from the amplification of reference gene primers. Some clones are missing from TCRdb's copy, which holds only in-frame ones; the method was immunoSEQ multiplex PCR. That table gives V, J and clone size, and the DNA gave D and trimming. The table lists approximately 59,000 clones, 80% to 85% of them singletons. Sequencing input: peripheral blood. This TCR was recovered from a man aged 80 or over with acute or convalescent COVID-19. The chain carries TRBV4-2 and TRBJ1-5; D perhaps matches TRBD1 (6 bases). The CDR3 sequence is CASSRETGVQPQHF. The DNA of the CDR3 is TGTGCCAGCAGCCGAGAGACAGGTGTCCAGCCCCAGCATTTT.